The next 26 T cell receptor beta chains were all read from a single sample in a study of CD8+CD57+ T cells in acquired aplastic anemia (dated 2018 in TCRdb). For sequencing, an Illumina HiSeq 2000 was employed. Genomic DNA was used as template for profiling of TCR beta VDJ combinations and CDR3 sequences. Using fastp at Q25 and MiXCR, TCRdb reprocessed the public reads and kept productive beta chains. Records with the same CDR3 protein are collapsed into one entry carrying the most frequent genes and DNA. This sample holds roughly 170,000 distinct CDR3 sequences; around 50% were observed only once. Together, the top ten hold under 15% of the sample. Expansion of CD8+CD57+ cells had been shown by flow cytometry in the patients chosen for sequencing. Sequencing was done on a sample of sorted CD4+, CD8+, or CD8+CD57+ T cells (not recorded which) from PBMCs. Receptors originate from a human donor with aplastic anemia.

The chain has TRBV12-3 or TRBV12-4 and TRBJ2-4; a weak D match, TRBD1 (6 bases). The CDR3 loop spans 16 amino acids. Trimming cost V 7 bases and J 7 bases, with 23 bases left between them. CDR3 protein: CASKLLGGQRRNIQYF. In DNA, the CDR3 is TGTGCCAGCAAATTATTAGGTGGACAGCGGCGGAACATTCAGTACTTC.

J is TRBJ1-1 and V is TRBV7-3; 7 positions match TRBD1. Trimming at V came to 4 bases and at J to 1 base, leaving 9 bases not matched to a gene. CDR3 size: 16 residues. Germline V gene lookup returns CDR1 SGHTA and CDR2 FQGTGA. The CDR3 bases are TGTGCCAGCAGCTCACCAAGCTCAGGGGGGAACACTGAAGCTTTCTTT. Translation gives CASSSPSSGGNTEAFF.

The chain is built from TRBV19 and TRBJ2-7, with a weak D call TRBD2 (5 bases). Germline assignment: CDR1 LNHDA and CDR2 SQIVND (reference sequence). The CDR3 spans 15 residues. Trimming left V 5 bases short and J 0 bases short, with 14 bases between. The CDR3, as DNA: TGTGCCAGTAGTGAAAGCGGAAAAAGCTCCTACGAGCAGTACTTC. It is translated as CASSESGKSSYEQYF.

In this sample, this clonotype turned up many times. This chain links TRBV7-3 with TRBJ2-1; perhaps TRBD2 as D (5 bases). The CDR3 contains 13 residues. Per germline, CDR1 SGHTA and CDR2 FQGTGA. Deletions cut 5 bases from V and 7 bases from J, with 12 bases between. The CDR3 DNA reads TGTGCCAGCAGCCTAGGAGGCCCAAATGAGCAGTTCTTC. It translates to CASSLGGPNEQFF.

The chain uses TRBV19 and TRBJ2-5, with 10 bases fitting TRBD1. Germline CDR1 reads LNHDA; CDR2 reads SQIVND (reference sequence). V lost 5 bases to trimming and J lost 5 bases; unmatched junction nucleotides: 5. This CDR3 comprises 14 residues. The CDR3 DNA reads as TGTGCCAGTAGTGAGACAGGGGGCGGTGAGACCCAGTACTTC. Translation gives CASSETGGGETQYF.

CDR3 loop: CATSSLRAGGDEQYF. Written as DNA, the CDR3 is TGTGCCACCAGCAGCTTGCGGGCAGGGGGTGACGAGCAGTACTTC. The chain joins TRBV15 to TRBJ2-7; 7 bases are a match to TRBD1. CDR1 is LNHNV, CDR2 YYDKDF, per germline (reference sequence). J lost 5 bases, V lost 3 bases, and 10 bases had no gene match. This CDR3 has 15 residues.

This chain joins TRBV10-1 and TRBJ1-2; 7 bases align to TRBD1. The ends lost 8 bases at V and 6 bases at J; junction bases unmatched: 6. Germline V lookup: CDR1 WNHNN, CDR2 SYGVQD (reference sequence). This CDR3 region has 12 residues. This CDR3 is CASPTGWDGYTF. The DNA of the CDR3 is TGCGCCAGCCCGACAGGGTGGGATGGCTACACCTTC.

This clonotype was seen a few times. The rearrangement links TRBV10-3 to TRBJ2-3; the D is unclear. Germline V CDR1 and CDR2: ENHRY, SYGVKD. Trimming shortened V by 10 bases and J by 5 bases, and 16 bases separated the two germline ends. This CDR3 is 13 amino acids long. In DNA form, the CDR3 reads TGTGCCAGCAGCCCCCTATCCGAAGATACGCAGTATTTT. Residues: CASSPLSEDTQYF.

The chain links TRBV2 to TRBJ2-3, with D perhaps matching TRBD1 (6 bases). The V and J ends lost 4 bases and 3 bases respectively, with 14 bases between them. CDR3 length equals 15 residues. Per germline, CDR1 SNHLY and CDR2 FYNNEI. The DNA for the CDR3 is TGTGCCAGCAGTGGTCAGGGGACAAGGACAGATACGCAGTATTTT. Translated: CASSGQGTRTDTQYF.

The genes are TRBV5-1 and TRBJ1-5; possible D gene TRBD1, 6 bases. V was pared by 0 bases and J by 3 bases, with 10 bases between. CDR3 length equals 15 residues. CDR1 and CDR2 (germline): SGHRS, YFSETQ. In DNA, the CDR3 is TGCGCCAGCAGCTTGGGCAGGGGCACCAATCAGCCCCAGCATTTT. Its translation is CASSLGRGTNQPQHF.

The sample holds a few counts of this clonotype. The CDR3 DNA follows: TGTGCCAGCAGTAAGTCAGGAACAGCTTCTAACGAGCAGTACTTC. This translates into CASSKSGTASNEQYF. The V call is TRBV2, the J call TRBJ2-7; D is unresolved. Germline CDR1 SNHLY, CDR2 FYNNEI. CDR3 size: 15 residues. V was pared by 5 bases and J by 5 bases, with 19 bases between.

This clonotype was observed at least ten times. One junction end disagrees with the germline gene, perhaps due to a read error. The chain recombines TRBV20-1 with TRBJ1-1, with a weak D call TRBD1 (6 bases). CDR3 size: 15 residues. Germline CDR1 reads DFQATT; CDR2 reads SNEGSKA (reference sequence). The CDR3 coding sequence is TGCAGTGGTAGAGGGTGGGGCAGGGGGAACACTGAAGCTTTCTTT. The encoded protein is CSGRGWGRGNTEAFF.

This clonotype was found a few times. The chain combines TRBV18 with TRBJ1-2, with TRBD1 matching over 8 bases. CDR1 and CDR2 from the germline V gene are KGHSH and LQKENI. The CDR3 loop spans 14 amino acids. V shed 3 bases, J shed 6 bases, and the junction held 6 bases outside the gene matches. The CDR3 here is CASSPPRGLDGYTF. The CDR3 DNA sequence: TGTGCCAGCTCACCCCCCAGGGGGCTTGATGGCTACACCTTC. The whole variable domain, remainder taken from reference TRBV18 and TRBJ1-2, is NAGVMQNPRHLVRRRGQEARLRCSPMKGHSHVYWYRQLPEEGLKFMVYLQKENIIDESGMPKERFSAEFPKEGPSILRIQQVVRGDSAAYFCASSPPRGLDGYTFGSGTRLTVV.

This clonotype was seen only once. J is TRBJ2-3 and V is TRBV11-3, with a weak D call TRBD2 (6 bases). The CDR3 is 12 residues long. V was pared by 4 bases and J by 4 bases, with 6 bases between. Germline-derived CDR1 and CDR2 are SGHNT and YENEEA. CDR3 bases: TGTGCCAGCAGCTGGGACTCAGATACGCAGTATTTT. It encodes CASSWDSDTQYF.

This chain joins TRBV10-3 and TRBJ1-2; D not resolved. V was cut by 5 bases and J by 4 bases, with 8 bases left in between. CDR3 size: 12 residues. The germline gives CDR1 ENHRY, CDR2 SYGVKD. CDR3 nucleotides: TGTGCCATCAGTTGGGTTGCCTATGGCTACACCTTC. Translated, it gives CAISWVAYGYTF.

This clonotype occurred many times. The chain has TRBV5-5 and TRBJ2-7; tentatively, D is TRBD1 or TRBD2 (5 bases each). Germline V CDR1 and CDR2: SGHKS, YYEKEE (reference sequence). Trimming took off 0 bases at V and 2 bases at J, with 18 bases between the two ends. There are 17 residues in the CDR3. CDR3 DNA: TGTGCCAGCAGCTTGGCCTCATCCGGGGCTTGGACCTACGAGCAGTACTTC. Its translation is CASSLASSGAWTYEQYF.

CDR3 loop: CARGDSLGGYTF. DNA of the CDR3: TGTGCCAGAGGGGACAGCCTGGGTGGCTACACCTTC. The rearrangement joins TRBV2 to TRBJ1-2; the match to TRBD1 covers 7 bases. Germline V gives CDR1 SNHLY, CDR2 FYNNEI. V was pared by 9 bases and J by 7 bases, with 8 bases of the junction left unmatched. The CDR3 sequence is 12 residues long.

This clonotype came up many times. The V gene is TRBV4-2, the J gene TRBJ2-7; D remains ambiguous. This CDR3 contains 14 residues. Per the germline V gene, CDR1 is LGHNA and CDR2 is YNFKEQ. V lost 1 base and J 0 bases, leaving 7 bases between the germline ends. CDR3 loop: CASSQAGNSYEQYF. The CDR3 DNA is TGTGCCAGCAGCCAAGCCGGAAACTCCTACGAGCAGTACTTC.

The V and J genes are TRBV19 and TRBJ2-7; maybe TRBD2 (6 bases). Trimming left V 4 bases short and J 6 bases short, with 7 bases between. The length of the CDR3 is 11 residues. Looked up from germline, CDR1 is LNHDA and CDR2 is SQIVND (reference sequence). In nucleotides, the CDR3 is TGTGCCAGTAGTAGGGGGGTCGAGCAGTACTTC. It specifies CASSRGVEQYF.

Worth noting for this clonotype: Its ends do not fully match the called genes, so a read error is possible. In DNA, the CDR3 is TGCAGTGCTAAGGTAAAGGGGTTAGGAAGCAACCAGCCCCAGCATTTT. Its protein is CSAKVKGLGSNQPQHF. The V gene is TRBV20-1, the J gene TRBJ1-5; perhaps TRBD1 as D (5 bases). Per germline, CDR1 DFQATT and CDR2 SNEGSKA (reference sequence). CDR3 length: 16 amino acids.

This clonotype was picked up many times. The chain has TRBV7-9 and TRBJ2-7; tentative D call: TRBD2 (7 bases). Germline CDR1 and CDR2: SEHNR and FQNEAQ (reference sequence). This CDR3 spans 15 amino acids. Trimming cost V 4 bases and J 3 bases, with 16 bases left between them. In nucleotides, the CDR3 is TGTGCCAGCAGCTGGGACATGGGAGGGTTCTACGAGCAGTACTTC. It specifies CASSWDMGGFYEQYF.

This clonotype has ten or more counts. The rearrangement uses TRBV19 and TRBJ2-7, with 8 nucleotides matching TRBD1. J lost 6 bases, V lost 7 bases, and 11 bases had no gene match. CDR3 length equals 14 residues. Germline-derived CDR1 and CDR2 are LNHDA and SQIVND (reference sequence). CDR3 in DNA: TGTGCCAGTAATTGGGGACAGGCAGCGTCCGAGCAGTACTTC. Its protein is CASNWGQAASEQYF.

This clonotype occurred once. The J gene is TRBJ1-1, the V gene TRBV10-2; D is undetermined. The V and J ends lost 2 bases and 1 base respectively, with 11 bases between them. The CDR3 sequence is 15 residues long. Germline V gene data show CDR1 as WSHSY and CDR2 as SAAADI. The CDR3 DNA sequence: TGCGCCAGCAGTGAGCGGGGTTTGGCGAACACTGAAGCTTTCTTT. Its translation: CASSERGLANTEAFF.

The chain recombines TRBV24-1 with TRBJ2-3; D tentatively reads TRBD1 or TRBD2 (6 bases each). Germline CDR1 and CDR2: KGHDR and SFDVKD. Trimming took 2 bases from V and 5 from J, leaving 13 bases between them. The CDR3 spans 15 residues. This chain's CDR3 is CATSDCTGRGDTQYF. The CDR3 nucleotides read TGTGCCACCAGTGATTGCACAGGGCGGGGAGATACGCAGTATTTT.

J is TRBJ2-5 and V is TRBV7-6, with D tentatively TRBD1 or TRBD2 (6 bases each). With 5 bases removed from V and 5 bases from J, the gap between germline ends came to 18 bases. CDR3 length: 15 residues. Germline CDR1 SGHVS, CDR2 FNYEAQ. CDR3 sequence reads: CASSQTPGAEETQYF. The CDR3 nucleotides are TGTGCCAGCAGCCAAACTCCGGGGGCAGAGGAGACCCAGTACTTC.

This clonotype was recorded at least ten times. The chain has TRBV27 and TRBJ2-6, with D perhaps TRBD1 (5 bases). Trimming cost V 6 bases and J 1 base, with 13 bases left between them. Germline V CDR1 and CDR2: MNHEY, SMNVEV (reference sequence). The CDR3 contains 16 residues. The CDR3 DNA follows: TGTGCCAGCAGACAAAATCAGGGTTCTGGGGCCAACGTCCTGACTTTC. It codes for CASRQNQGSGANVLTF.